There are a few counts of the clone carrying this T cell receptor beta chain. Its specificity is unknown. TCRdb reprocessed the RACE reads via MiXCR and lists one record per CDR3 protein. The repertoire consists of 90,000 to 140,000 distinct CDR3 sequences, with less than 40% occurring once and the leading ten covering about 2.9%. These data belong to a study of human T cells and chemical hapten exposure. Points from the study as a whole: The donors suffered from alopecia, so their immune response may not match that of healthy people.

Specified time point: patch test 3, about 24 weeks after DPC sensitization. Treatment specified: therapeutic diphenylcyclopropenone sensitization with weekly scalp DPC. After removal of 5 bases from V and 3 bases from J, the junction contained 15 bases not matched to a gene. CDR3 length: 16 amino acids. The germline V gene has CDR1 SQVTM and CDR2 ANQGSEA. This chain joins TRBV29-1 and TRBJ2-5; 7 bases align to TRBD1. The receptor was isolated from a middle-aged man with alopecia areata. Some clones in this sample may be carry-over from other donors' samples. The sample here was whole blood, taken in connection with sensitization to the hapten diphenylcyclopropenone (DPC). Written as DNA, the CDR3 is TGCAGCGTTCAGATACCGGGACAGTGGATGGAAGAGACCCAGTACTTC. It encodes CSVQIPGQWMEETQYF.